The clone carrying this TCR beta chain was counted a few times. The entry originates in a study of shared clonotypes between healthy human individuals. Germline V gene sequence: CDR1 MNHEY, CDR2 SVGAGI. This CDR3 is 13 amino acids long. The V segment lost 5 bases and the J segment 6 bases; nucleotides outside the gene matches: 2. The assay was immunoSEQ multiplex PCR, and TCRdb's table has in-frame clones only and misses some. There are about 490,000 clones in the sample; 60% to 80% occur only once, and approximately 12% lies in the top ten. The TCR comes from a woman between 35 and 50 years old in good health. Some clones in this sample may be carry-over from other donors' samples. The specimen was PBMCs. The V and J genes are TRBV6-5 and TRBJ1-5; TRBD1 matches at 9 bases. The CDR3 coding sequence is TGTGCCAGCAGTACAGGGGGCGGTCAGCCCCAGCATTTT. This translates into CASSTGGGQPQHF.